This entry features one TCR beta chain sequence. Its antigen is currently unknown. The record originates from a study of cytomegalovirus exposure and HLA in healthy donors. Study-wide results and caveats: In the 130 or so validation repertoires, about 94% of cluster scores exceeded 0, per a later analysis. Diagnosis of cytomegalovirus status made by the classifier reportedly showed high specificity and sensitivity.

Measured with immunoSEQ multiplex PCR; TCRdb has only the in-frame clones, and not every one. The repertoire holds 110,000 or so clones, with around 89% as singletons. J gave up 7 bases and V 4 bases, and 17 bases lay outside the gene matches. CDR1 is MDHEN, CDR2 SYDVKM, per germline. CDR3 length: 17 amino acids. This clonotype was sampled from a man younger than 35 in good health and CMV-seronegative. Input material: PBMCs. The V gene is TRBV28, the J gene TRBJ1-2; 8 bases align to TRBD1. CDR3 in DNA: TGTGCCAGCAGTTCGAATTCCCCAGGACAGGGACGGTCTGGCTACACCTTC. It is translated as CASSSNSPGQGRSGYTF.